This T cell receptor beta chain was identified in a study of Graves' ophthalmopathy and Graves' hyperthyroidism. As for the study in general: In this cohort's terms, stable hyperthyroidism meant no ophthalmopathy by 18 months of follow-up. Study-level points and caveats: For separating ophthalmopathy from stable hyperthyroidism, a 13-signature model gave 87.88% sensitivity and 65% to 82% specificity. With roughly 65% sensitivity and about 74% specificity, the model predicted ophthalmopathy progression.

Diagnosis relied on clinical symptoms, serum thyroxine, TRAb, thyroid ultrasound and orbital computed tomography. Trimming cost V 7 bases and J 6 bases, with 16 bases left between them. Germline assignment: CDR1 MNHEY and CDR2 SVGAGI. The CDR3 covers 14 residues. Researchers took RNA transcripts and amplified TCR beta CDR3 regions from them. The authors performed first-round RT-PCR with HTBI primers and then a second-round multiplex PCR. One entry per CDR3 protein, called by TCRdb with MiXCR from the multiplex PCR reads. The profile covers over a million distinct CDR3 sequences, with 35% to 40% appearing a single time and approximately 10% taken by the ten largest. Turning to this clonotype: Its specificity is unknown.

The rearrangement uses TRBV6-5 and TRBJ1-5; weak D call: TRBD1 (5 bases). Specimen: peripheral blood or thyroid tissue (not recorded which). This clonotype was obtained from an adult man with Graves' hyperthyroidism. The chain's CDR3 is CASKKGPGSQPQHF. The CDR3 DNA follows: TGTGCCAGCAAGAAGGGACCTGGGAGTCAGCCCCAGCATTTT.